The next 20 T cell receptor beta chains were all read from a single sample in a study of cytomegalovirus exposure and HLA in healthy donors. The PCR ran on 60 Vbeta and 13 Jbeta primers. Data came from immunoSEQ multiplex PCR; TCRdb stores just in-frame clones and leaves some out. The sample records 75,000 to 90,000 clones, under 80% being singletons. Source material: PBMCs. The receptors were sampled from a human donor in good health.

This chain connects TRBV7-9 to TRBJ1-5; D gene ambiguous. The CDR3 length is 12 residues. V was cut by 0 bases and J by 5 bases, with 2 bases left in between. From germline, CDR1 is SEHNR and CDR2 FQNEAQ (reference sequence). The CDR3 sequence is CASSLAYQPQHF. The DNA for the CDR3 is TGTGCCAGCAGCTTAGCCTATCAGCCCCAGCATTTT.

V and J are TRBV9 and TRBJ2-2; TRBD2 aligns across 7 bases. The V gene's germline CDR1 is SGDLS and CDR2 YYNGEE. Germline trimming cut 0 bases from V and 4 bases from J; bases unmatched to any gene: 6. This CDR3 has 16 residues. This chain's CDR3 is CASSVAAGLSTGELFF. The CDR3 DNA is TGTGCCAGCAGCGTAGCAGCGGGGTTAAGCACCGGGGAGCTGTTTTTT.

The CDR3 here is CASSPSAGGFGYTF. The DNA of the CDR3 is TGCGCCAGCAGCCCTTCGGCAGGGGGCTTTGGCTACACCTTC. This chain connects TRBV4-1 to TRBJ1-2; 8 nucleotides line up with TRBD1. V lost 4 bases and J lost 7; bases outside the gene matches: 8. From germline, CDR1 is MGHRA and CDR2 YSYEKL. This CDR3 contains 14 residues.

The gene calls are TRBV7-6 and TRBJ2-7; D is uncertain. Trimming took 0 bases from V and 0 from J, leaving 6 bases between them. CDR1 is SGHVS and CDR2 is FNYEAQ in the germline V gene. The CDR3 spans 14 residues. The CDR3 region has the DNA TGTGCCAGCAGCTTAGCCAGAGGCTCCTACGAGCAGTACTTC. Amino acids: CASSLARGSYEQYF.

This chain joins TRBV7-8 and TRBJ2-7, with D unclear. The CDR3 extends over 14 amino acids. V lost 5 bases and J 3 bases, leaving 14 bases between the germline ends. Germline V gene lookup returns CDR1 SGHVS and CDR2 FQNEAQ. DNA for the CDR3: TGTGCCAGCAGCCCCGCCAGAGGTGTCTACGAGCAGTACTTC. Translating it yields CASSPARGVYEQYF.

The chain links TRBV6-1 to TRBJ1-6; TRBD1 matches at 7 bases. In germline, CDR1 is MNHNS, CDR2 SASEGT. V lost 0 bases and J lost 0; bases outside the gene matches: 5. CDR3 length: 18 residues. The CDR3 sequence: CASSEAPRGSSYNSPLHF. In DNA form, the CDR3 reads TGTGCCAGCAGTGAAGCCCCCAGGGGGAGCTCCTATAATTCACCCCTCCACTTT.

This clone was found a few times. The chain uses TRBV11-2 and TRBJ1-2, with D unclear. V was trimmed by 0 bases and J by 8 bases, leaving 7 bases between them. Germline CDR1 reads SGHAT; CDR2 reads FQNNGV. This CDR3 has 12 residues. The CDR3 DNA follows: TGTGCCAGCAGCTTAGACGGGGTCGGCTACACCTTC. Protein product: CASSLDGVGYTF.

The chain recombines TRBV19 with TRBJ1-5; 8 bases line up with TRBD1. CDR3 length: 14 amino acids. V lost 6 bases, J lost 6 bases, and 7 bases stayed unmatched. Germline V gene data show CDR1 as LNHDA and CDR2 as SQIVND (reference sequence). CDR3 region: CASRVTGAGQPQHF. The CDR3 bases are TGTGCCAGTAGGGTGACAGGGGCAGGTCAGCCCCAGCATTTT. Based on the CDR3 plus reference TRBV19 and TRBJ1-5, the full variable domain is DGGITQSPKYLFRKEGQNVTLSCEQNLNHDAMYWYRQDPGQGLRLIYYSQIVNDFQKGDIAEGYSVSREKKESFPLTVTSAQKNPTAFYLCASRVTGAGQPQHFGDGTRLSIL.

This sequence joins TRBV6-6 and TRBJ1-1; D call uncertain. Trimming removed 0 bases at V and 6 bases at J, with 17 bases between. From germline, CDR1 is MNHNY and CDR2 SVGAGI (reference sequence). CDR3 length equals 16 residues. In nucleotides, the CDR3 is TGTGCCAGCAGTTACTCGATCGGGGAGGGTGAGGCTGAAGCTTTCTTT. This gives the protein CASSYSIGEGEAEAFF.

This clone was seen a handful of times. Here the CDR3 reads CASRVRLAEQPQHF. CDR3 coding DNA: TGTGCCAGCAGAGTCCGGCTAGCAGAACAGCCCCAGCATTTT. The chain is built from TRBV6-5 and TRBJ1-5; D ambiguous. Germline CDR1 MNHEY, CDR2 SVGAGI. This CDR3 has 14 amino acids. Trimming cost V 6 bases and J 7 bases, with 16 bases left between them.

The V gene is TRBV7-8, the J gene TRBJ2-5; TRBD2 might be the D (5 bases). The CDR3 contains 13 residues. The V and J ends lost 1 base and 5 bases respectively, with 8 bases between them. Per germline, CDR1 SGHVS and CDR2 FQNEAQ. The CDR3 region has the DNA TGTGCCAGCAGCTTAGGAGGGTCGGAGACCCAGTACTTC. It codes for CASSLGGSETQYF.

This rearrangement joins TRBV7-9 to TRBJ1-5; unclear D gene. V was clipped by 3 bases and J by 7 bases, with 7 bases between them. The CDR3 has 12 amino acids. Germline V CDR1 and CDR2: SEHNR, FQNEAQ (reference sequence). Here the CDR3 reads CASSFSGQPQHF. CDR3 nucleotide sequence: TGTGCCAGCAGCTTCAGCGGCCAGCCCCAGCATTTT.

The chain recombines TRBV4-1 with TRBJ1-3; 8 nucleotides align to TRBD1. J gave up 0 bases and V 0 bases, and 4 bases lay outside the gene matches. The CDR3 extends over 17 amino acids. The germline CDR1 and CDR2 sequences are MGHRA and YSYEKL. In nucleotides, the CDR3 is TGCGCCAGCAGCCAAGATGGACAGGGACGCTCTGGAAACACCATATATTTT. Encoded protein: CASSQDGQGRSGNTIYF.

This clone turned up a few times. Other DNA sequences from this sample encode an identical CDR3 as well. V is TRBV9 and J is TRBJ2-1, with D possibly TRBD1 on 6 matching bases. Trimming left V 3 bases short and J 0 bases short, with 10 bases between. Germline V CDR1 and CDR2: SGDLS, YYNGEE. This CDR3 comprises 15 residues. The CDR3 reads CASSAQGNSYNEQFF. The CDR3 DNA follows: TGTGCCAGCAGCGCACAGGGCAACTCCTACAATGAGCAGTTCTTC.

This clone has a handful of counts. The chain uses TRBV4-2 and TRBJ2-7; D unclear. Trimming took 4 bases from V and 0 from J, leaving 4 bases between them. CDR1 is LGHNA, CDR2 YNFKEQ, per germline. The CDR3 loop spans 12 amino acids. CDR3 bases: TGTGCCAGCAGCCTCAGCTCCTACGAGCAGTACTTC. Translated: CASSLSSYEQYF.

This chain joins TRBV30 and TRBJ2-1; D is uncertain. Germline values: CDR1 GTSNPN, CDR2 SVGIG (reference sequence). The ends were cut back, 3 bases at V and 7 bases at J, with 10 bases in the middle. The CDR3 runs to 12 residues. The CDR3 region is CAWSPTSNEQFF. In nucleotides, the CDR3 is TGTGCCTGGAGCCCAACAAGTAATGAGCAGTTCTTC.

The chain recombines TRBV5-8 with TRBJ2-1, with 9 bases identical to TRBD2. Germline loops: CDR1 SGHTS, CDR2 YDEGEE. The CDR3 is 19 amino acids. V lost 1 base and J lost 3; bases outside the gene matches: 14. The CDR3 bases are TGTGCCAGCAGCTTGAGGTCCTTGTTGGCGGGGGGGCTCTACAATGAGCAGTTCTTC. Its protein product is CASSLRSLLAGGLYNEQFF.

With respect to this clone: At one end, the junction sequence differs from germline, possibly due to a read error. V and J are TRBV19 and TRBJ1-2, with 10 nucleotides matching TRBD1. CDR3 length: 12 residues. Germline CDR1 and CDR2: LNHDA and SQIVND (reference sequence). The CDR3 DNA follows: TGTGCCAGTAGTACGCGACAGGGGGCTGCACTTTTC. This sequence encodes CASSTRQGAALF.

This clone was found a few times. V is TRBV6-6 and J is TRBJ1-2; tentatively, D is TRBD1 (6 bases). The V gene lost 5 bases and the J gene lost 5 bases, with 18 bases spanning the gap. CDR3 length: 15 residues. From germline, CDR1 is MNHNY and CDR2 SVGAGI (reference sequence). CDR3 nucleotide sequence: TGTGCCAGCAGTGGACAAGCAGGGGCAGATTATGGCTACACCTTC. It specifies CASSGQAGADYGYTF.

The V gene is TRBV6-4, the J gene TRBJ2-3; 13 bases fit TRBD2. The J segment lost 6 bases and the V segment lost 4 bases, leaving 4 bases of the junction unmatched. Germline-derived CDR1 and CDR2 are MRHNA and SNTAGT. The CDR3 spans 15 residues. DNA of the CDR3: TGTGCCAGCAGTGGACTAGCGGGGGGAGCGGATACGCAGTATTTT. Its translation is CASSGLAGGADTQYF.